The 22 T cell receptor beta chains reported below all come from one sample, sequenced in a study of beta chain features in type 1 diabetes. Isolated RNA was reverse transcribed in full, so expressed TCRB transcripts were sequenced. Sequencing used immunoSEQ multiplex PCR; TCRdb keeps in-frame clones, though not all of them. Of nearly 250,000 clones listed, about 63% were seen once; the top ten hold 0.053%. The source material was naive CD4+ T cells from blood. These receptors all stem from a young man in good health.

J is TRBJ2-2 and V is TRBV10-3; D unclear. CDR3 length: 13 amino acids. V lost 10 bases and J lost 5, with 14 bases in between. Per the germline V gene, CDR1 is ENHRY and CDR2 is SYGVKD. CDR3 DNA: TGTGCCACCCATGTGGGTGTGACCGGGGAGCTGTTTTTT. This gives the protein CATHVGVTGELFF.

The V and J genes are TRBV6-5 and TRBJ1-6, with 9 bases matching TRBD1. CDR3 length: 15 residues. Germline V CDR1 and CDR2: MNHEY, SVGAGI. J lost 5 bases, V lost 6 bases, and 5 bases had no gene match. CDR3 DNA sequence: TGTGCCAGCAGACGAGGACAGGGGAATAATTCACCCCTCCACTTT. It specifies CASRRGQGNNSPLHF.

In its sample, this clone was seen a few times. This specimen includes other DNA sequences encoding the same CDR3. The CDR3 region is CAWSADSNQPQHF. The CDR3 DNA reads as TGTGCCTGGAGTGCAGATAGCAATCAGCCCCAGCATTTT. V and J are TRBV30 and TRBJ1-5; no clear D. Germline CDR1 and CDR2: GTSNPN and SVGIG (reference sequence). The CDR3 covers 13 residues. Trimming shortened V by 1 base and J by 0 bases, and 4 bases separated the two germline ends.

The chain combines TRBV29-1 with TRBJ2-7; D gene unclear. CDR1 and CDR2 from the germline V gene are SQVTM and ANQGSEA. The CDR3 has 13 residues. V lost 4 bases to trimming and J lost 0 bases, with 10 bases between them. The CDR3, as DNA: TGCAGCGTTGGGACGAAATACTCCTACGAGCAGTACTTC. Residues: CSVGTKYSYEQYF.

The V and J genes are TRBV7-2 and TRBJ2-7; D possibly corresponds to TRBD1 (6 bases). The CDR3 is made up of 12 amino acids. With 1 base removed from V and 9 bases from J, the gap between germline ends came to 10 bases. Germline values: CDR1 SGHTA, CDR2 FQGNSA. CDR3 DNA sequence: TGTGCCAGCAGCTTAGAAACAGGGAGGCAGTACTTC. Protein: CASSLETGRQYF. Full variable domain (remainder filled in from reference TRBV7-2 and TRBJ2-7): GAGVSQSPSNKVTEKGKDVELRCDPISGHTALYWYRQSLGQGLEFLIYFQGNSAPDKSGLPSDRFSAERTGGSVSTLTIQRTQQEDSAVYLCASSLETGRQYFGPGTRLTVT.

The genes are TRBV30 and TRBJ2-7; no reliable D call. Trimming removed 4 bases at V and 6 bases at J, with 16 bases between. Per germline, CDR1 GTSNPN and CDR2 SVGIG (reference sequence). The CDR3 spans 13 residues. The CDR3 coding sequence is TGTGCCTGGAAAGGCCCCTCCCATGGCGAGCAGTACTTC. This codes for CAWKGPSHGEQYF.

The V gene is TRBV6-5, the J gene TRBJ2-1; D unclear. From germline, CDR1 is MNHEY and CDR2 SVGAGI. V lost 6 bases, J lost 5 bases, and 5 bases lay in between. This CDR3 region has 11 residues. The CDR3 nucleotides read TGTGCCAGCAGCCGGAACAATGAGCAGTTCTTC. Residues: CASSRNNEQFF.

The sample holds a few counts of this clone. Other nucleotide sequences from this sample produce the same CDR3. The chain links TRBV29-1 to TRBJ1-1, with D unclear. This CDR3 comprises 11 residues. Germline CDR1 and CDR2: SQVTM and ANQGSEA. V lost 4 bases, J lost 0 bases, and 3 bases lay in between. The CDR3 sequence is CSVVMNTEAFF. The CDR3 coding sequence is TGCAGCGTTGTAATGAACACTGAAGCTTTCTTT. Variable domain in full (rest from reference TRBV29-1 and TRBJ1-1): SAVISQKPSRDICQRGTSLTIQCQVDSQVTMMFWYRQQPGQSLTLIATANQGSEATYESGFVIDKFPISRPNLTFSTLTVSNMSPEDSSIYLCSVVMNTEAFFGQGTRLTVV.

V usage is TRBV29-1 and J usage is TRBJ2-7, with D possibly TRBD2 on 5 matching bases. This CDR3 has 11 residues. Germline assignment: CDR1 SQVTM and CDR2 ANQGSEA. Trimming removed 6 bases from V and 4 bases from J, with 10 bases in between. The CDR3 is CSVQRGYEQYF. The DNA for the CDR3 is TGCAGCGTCCAACGGGGTTACGAGCAGTACTTC.

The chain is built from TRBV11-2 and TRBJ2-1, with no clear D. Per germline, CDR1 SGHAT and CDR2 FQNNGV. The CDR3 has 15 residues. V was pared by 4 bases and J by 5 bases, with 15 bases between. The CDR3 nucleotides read TGTGCCAGCAGCTCCTCTTTTTCACCTCACAATGAGCAGTTCTTC. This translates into CASSSSFSPHNEQFF.

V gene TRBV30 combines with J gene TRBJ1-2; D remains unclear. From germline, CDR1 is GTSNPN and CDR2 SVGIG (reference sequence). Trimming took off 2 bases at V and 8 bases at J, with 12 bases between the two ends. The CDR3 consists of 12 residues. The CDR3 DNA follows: TGTGCCTGGAGTCAAGACAAGCACGGCTACACCTTC. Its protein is CAWSQDKHGYTF.

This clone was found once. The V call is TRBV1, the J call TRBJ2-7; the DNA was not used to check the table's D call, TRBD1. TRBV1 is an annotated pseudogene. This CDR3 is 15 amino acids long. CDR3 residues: CTSSQVEGGSDEQYF. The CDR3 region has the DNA TGCACCAGCAGCCAAGTAGAAGGGGGCTCGGACGAGCAGTACTTC.

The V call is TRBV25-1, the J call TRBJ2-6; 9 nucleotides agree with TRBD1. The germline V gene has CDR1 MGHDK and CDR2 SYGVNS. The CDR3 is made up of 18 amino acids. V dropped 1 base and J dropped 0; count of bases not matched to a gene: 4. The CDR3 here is CASSESGQGLSGANVLTF. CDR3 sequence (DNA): TGTGCCAGCAGTGAATCGGGACAGGGCCTCTCTGGGGCCAACGTCCTGACTTTC.

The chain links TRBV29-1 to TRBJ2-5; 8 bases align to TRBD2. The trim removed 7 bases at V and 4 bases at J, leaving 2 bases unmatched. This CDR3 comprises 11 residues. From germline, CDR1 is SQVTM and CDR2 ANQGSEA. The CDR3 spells CSAGGAETQYF. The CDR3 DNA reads TGCAGCGCGGGGGGGGCAGAGACCCAGTACTTC.

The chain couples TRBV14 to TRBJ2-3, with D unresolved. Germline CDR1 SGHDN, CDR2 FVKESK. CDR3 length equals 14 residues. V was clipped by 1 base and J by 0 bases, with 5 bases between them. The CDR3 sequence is CASSQGLSTDTQYF. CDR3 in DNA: TGTGCCAGCAGCCAAGGATTAAGCACAGATACGCAGTATTTT.

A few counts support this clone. The chain's CDR3 is CASSFSTDTQYF. Here the CDR3 DNA reads TGTGCCAGCAGCTTTAGCACAGATACGCAGTATTTT. The chain combines TRBV7-9 with TRBJ2-3; D uncertain. V shed 3 bases and J shed 0 bases, with 1 base lying between them. Germline values: CDR1 SEHNR, CDR2 FQNEAQ (reference sequence). This CDR3 comprises 12 residues.

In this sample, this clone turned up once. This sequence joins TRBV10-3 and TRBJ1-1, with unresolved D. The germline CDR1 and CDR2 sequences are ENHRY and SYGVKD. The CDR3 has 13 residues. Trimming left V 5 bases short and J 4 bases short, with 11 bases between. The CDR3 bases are TGTGCCATCAGTTTGAGCTCGCCCACTGAAGCTTTCTTT. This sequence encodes CAISLSSPTEAFF.

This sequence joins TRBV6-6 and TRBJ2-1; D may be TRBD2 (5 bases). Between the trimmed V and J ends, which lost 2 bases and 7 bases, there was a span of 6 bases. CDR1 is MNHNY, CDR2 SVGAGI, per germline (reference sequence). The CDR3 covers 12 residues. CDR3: CASSYRGNEQFF. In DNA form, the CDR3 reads TGTGCCAGCAGTTACAGAGGGAATGAGCAGTTCTTC.

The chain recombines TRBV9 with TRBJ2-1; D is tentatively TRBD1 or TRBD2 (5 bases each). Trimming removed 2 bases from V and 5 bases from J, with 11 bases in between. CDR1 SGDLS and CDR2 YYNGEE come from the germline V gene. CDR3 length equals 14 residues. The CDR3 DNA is TGTGCCAGCAGCGTTGCGACGGGACACAATGAGCAGTTCTTC. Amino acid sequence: CASSVATGHNEQFF.

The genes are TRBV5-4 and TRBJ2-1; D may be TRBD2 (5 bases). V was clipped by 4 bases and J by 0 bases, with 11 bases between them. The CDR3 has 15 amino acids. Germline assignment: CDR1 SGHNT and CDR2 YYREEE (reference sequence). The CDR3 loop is CASSPSTSSYNEQFF. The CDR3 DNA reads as TGTGCCAGCAGCCCTAGTACTAGCTCCTACAATGAGCAGTTCTTC. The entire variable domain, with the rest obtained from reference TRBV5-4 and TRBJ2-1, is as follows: ETGVTQSPTHLIKTRGQQVTLRCSSQSGHNTVSWYQQALGQGPQFIFQYYREEENGRGNFPPRFSGLQFPNYSSELNVNALELDDSALYLCASSPSTSSYNEQFFGPGTRLTVL.

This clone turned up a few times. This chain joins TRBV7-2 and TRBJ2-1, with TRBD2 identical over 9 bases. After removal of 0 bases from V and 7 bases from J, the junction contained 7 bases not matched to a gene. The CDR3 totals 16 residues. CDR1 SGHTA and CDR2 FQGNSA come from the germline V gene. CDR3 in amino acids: CASSLAASGISNEQFF. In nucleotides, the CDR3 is TGTGCCAGCAGCTTAGCGGCTAGCGGGATATCGAATGAGCAGTTCTTC.

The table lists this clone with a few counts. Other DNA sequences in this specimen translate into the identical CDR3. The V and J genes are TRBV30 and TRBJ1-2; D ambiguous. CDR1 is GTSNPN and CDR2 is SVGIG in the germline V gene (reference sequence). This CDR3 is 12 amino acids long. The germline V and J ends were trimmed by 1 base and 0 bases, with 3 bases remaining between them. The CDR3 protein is CAWSGTNYGYTF. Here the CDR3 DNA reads TGTGCCTGGAGTGGGACTAACTATGGCTACACCTTC.